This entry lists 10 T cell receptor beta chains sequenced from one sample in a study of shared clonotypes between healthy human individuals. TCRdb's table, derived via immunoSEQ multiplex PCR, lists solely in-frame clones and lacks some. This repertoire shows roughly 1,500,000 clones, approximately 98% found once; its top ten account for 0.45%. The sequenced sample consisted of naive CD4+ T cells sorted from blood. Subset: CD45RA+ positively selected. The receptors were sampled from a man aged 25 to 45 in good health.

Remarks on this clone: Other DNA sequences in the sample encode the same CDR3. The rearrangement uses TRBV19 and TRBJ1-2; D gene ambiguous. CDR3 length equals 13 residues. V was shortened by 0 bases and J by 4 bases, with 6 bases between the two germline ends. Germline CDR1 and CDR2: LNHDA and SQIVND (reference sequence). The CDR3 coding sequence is TGTGCCAGTAGTATAGACGGCGGCTATGGCTACACCTTC. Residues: CASSIDGGYGYTF.

CDR3 in DNA: TGTGCCATCAGTGATTACGGGGGAGCGGAGCCCCAGCATTTT. Translated, it gives CAISDYGGAEPQHF. The chain couples TRBV10-3 to TRBJ1-5; tentatively, D is TRBD1 (5 bases). Germline V gene sequence: CDR1 ENHRY, CDR2 SYGVKD. V was trimmed by 3 bases and J by 8 bases, leaving 14 bases between them. The CDR3 is 14 amino acids.

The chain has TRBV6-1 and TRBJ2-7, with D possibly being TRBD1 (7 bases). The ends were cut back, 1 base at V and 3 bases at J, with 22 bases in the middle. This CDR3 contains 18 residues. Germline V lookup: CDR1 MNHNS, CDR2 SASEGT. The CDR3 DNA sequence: TGTGCCAGCAGTGAAGATGATCTGGCCAGGGGGGTCCTCTACGAGCAGTACTTC. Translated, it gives CASSEDDLARGVLYEQYF.

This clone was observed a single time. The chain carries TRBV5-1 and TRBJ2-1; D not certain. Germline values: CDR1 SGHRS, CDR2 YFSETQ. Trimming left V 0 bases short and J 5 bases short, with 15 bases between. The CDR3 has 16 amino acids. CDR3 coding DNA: TGCGCCAGCAGCTTGGGGGCAGGTACAACGGACAATGAGCAGTTCTTC. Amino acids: CASSLGAGTTDNEQFF.

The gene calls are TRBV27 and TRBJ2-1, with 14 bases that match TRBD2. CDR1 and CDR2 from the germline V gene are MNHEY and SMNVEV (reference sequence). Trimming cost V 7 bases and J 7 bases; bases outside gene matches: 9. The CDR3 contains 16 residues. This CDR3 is CASMRTSGRRRNEQFF. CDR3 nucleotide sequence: TGTGCCAGCATGAGGACTAGCGGGAGGAGAAGGAATGAGCAGTTCTTC.

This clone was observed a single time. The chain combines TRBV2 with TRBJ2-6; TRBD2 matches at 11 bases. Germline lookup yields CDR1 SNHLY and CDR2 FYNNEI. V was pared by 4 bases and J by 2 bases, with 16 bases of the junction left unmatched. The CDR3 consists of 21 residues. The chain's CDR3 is CASSGRAGTSGSPAGANVLTF. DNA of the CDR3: TGTGCCAGCAGTGGTAGGGCCGGAACTAGCGGGAGCCCCGCTGGGGCCAACGTCCTGACTTTC.

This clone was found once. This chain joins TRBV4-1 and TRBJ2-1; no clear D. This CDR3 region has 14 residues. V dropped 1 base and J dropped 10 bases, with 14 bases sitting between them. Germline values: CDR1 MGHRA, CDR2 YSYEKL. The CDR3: CASSQVAVFQEQFF. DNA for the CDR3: TGCGCCAGCAGCCAAGTTGCCGTTTTTCAGGAGCAGTTCTTC.

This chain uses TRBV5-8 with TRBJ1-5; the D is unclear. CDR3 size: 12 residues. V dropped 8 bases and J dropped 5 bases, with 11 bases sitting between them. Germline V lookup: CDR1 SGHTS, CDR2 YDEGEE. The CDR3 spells CASGFADQPQHF. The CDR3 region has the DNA TGTGCCAGTGGGTTTGCGGATCAGCCCCAGCATTTT. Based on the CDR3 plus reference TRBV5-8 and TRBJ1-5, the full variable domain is EAGVTQSPTHLIKTRGQQATLRCSPISGHTSVYWYQQALGLGLQFLLWYDEGEERNRGNFPPRFSGRQFPNYSSELNVNALELEDSALYLCASGFADQPQHFGDGTRLSIL.

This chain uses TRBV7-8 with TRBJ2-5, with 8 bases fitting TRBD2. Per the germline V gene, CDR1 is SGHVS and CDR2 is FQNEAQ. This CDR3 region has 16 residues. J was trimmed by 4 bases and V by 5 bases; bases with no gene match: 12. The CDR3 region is CASSSFPGGPGETQYF. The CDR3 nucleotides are TGTGCCAGCAGCAGCTTTCCGGGAGGGCCGGGAGAGACCCAGTACTTC.

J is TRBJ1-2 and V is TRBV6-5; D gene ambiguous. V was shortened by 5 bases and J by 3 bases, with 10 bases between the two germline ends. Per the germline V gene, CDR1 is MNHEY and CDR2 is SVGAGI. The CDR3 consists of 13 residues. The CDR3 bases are TGTGCCAGCAGTCCAAGGAGTTACTATGGCTACACCTTC. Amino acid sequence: CASSPRSYYGYTF.